This TCR beta chain was observed in a study of shared clonotypes between healthy human individuals. The table came from immunoSEQ multiplex PCR; TCRdb's copy has only in-frame clones and leaves some out. The sample holds roughly 1,500,000 clones; approximately 98.5% are singletons and the top ten take approximately 0.4%. Study results and limitations: Naive subsets typically showed greater estimated richness than memory subsets.

With regard to this clone: Its antigen is unknown.

The sample taken for sequencing was naive CD4+ T cells sorted from blood. Subset: CD45RA+ positively selected. This clonotype was obtained from a man aged 25 to 40 in good health.

This CDR3 reads CASSFDRGRFYNEQFF. CDR3 DNA: TGCGCCAGCAGCTTCGACCGCGGGAGGTTTTACAATGAGCAGTTCTTC. The rearrangement links TRBV5-1 to TRBJ2-1, with TRBD2 identical over 8 bases. This CDR3 spans 16 amino acids. The germline V gene encodes CDR1 SGHRS and CDR2 YFSETQ. The junction had 8 bases not matched to a gene; V was cut back by 2 bases and J by 4 bases. Drawing the rest from reference TRBV5-1 and TRBJ2-1, the complete variable domain is KAGVTQTPRYLIKTRGQQVTLSCSPISGHRSVSWYQQTPGQGLQFLFEYFSETQRNKGNFPGRFSGRQFSNSRSEMNVSTLELGDSALYLCASSFDRGRFYNEQFFGPGTRLTVL.